Reported below is one T cell receptor beta chain. Its target is unknown. Preparation of the TCRbeta library involved a method that used unique molecular identifiers. TCRdb processed the PCR reads anew with MiXCR; each CDR3 protein has one entry. The data show around 500,000 distinct CDR3 sequences, about 23% seen once. This specimen comes from a study of T-cell reconstitution after alpha-beta-depleted transplantation in children. Findings and limits, study-wide: Reported findings indicate that, about two months after transplant, alpha-beta T cells came from several hundred expanded clones, which were derived from non-depleted graft cells. One year after transplant, T-cell counts and diversity came mostly from newly produced T cells.

Trimming shortened V by 6 bases and J by 2 bases, and 12 bases separated the two germline ends. Per germline, CDR1 DFQATT and CDR2 SNEGSKA (reference sequence). This CDR3 comprises 13 residues. The V gene is TRBV20-1, the J gene TRBJ2-3, with D perhaps matching TRBD1 or TRBD2 (5 bases each). The TCR was taken from a boy under two years old who had a stem cell transplant for acute myeloid leukemia, so the T cells may come from the graft donor. Sample: PBMCs, mostly from graft donor cells, taken 360 days after TCRalphabeta/CD19-depleted stem cell transplant. The CDR3 region has the DNA TGCAGTGCGATGGGACCGGACACAGATACGCAGTATTTT. Translation gives CSAMGPDTDTQYF.